The rows below give T cell receptor beta chains drawn from one sample of a study of beta chain features in type 1 diabetes. Sequenced by immunoSEQ multiplex PCR; TCRdb stores in-frame clones only, minus some. The profile shows roughly 400,000 clones, roughly 16% of them singletons. The sample consisted of naive CD4+ T cells from blood. The receptors shown here come from a young woman in good health. The CDR3 runs from the conserved cysteine through the conserved F or W. The D gene is left open where the match is weak. Some rows mark clone size as missing; the rest say once, few, many or name a class of expanded clone.

clone_size j_call v_call d_call cdr3_aa cdr3_nt
. TRBJ1-1 TRBV9 . CASSVGGAEAFF TGTGCCAGCAGCGTAGGGGGAGCTGAAGCTTTCTTT
few TRBJ2-1 TRBV9 TRBD2 CASSFRLANEQFF TGTGCCAGCAGCTTTCGACTAGCAAATGAGCAGTTCTTC
few TRBJ2-6 TRBV30 . CASSGANVLTF TGTGCCTCATCTGGGGCCAACGTCCTGACTTTC
. TRBJ2-7 TRBV4-1 TRBD1 CASSQEKGQVLYEQYF TGCGCCAGCAGCCAAGAGAAAGGACAGGTCCTCTACGAGCAGTACTTC
few TRBJ1-2 TRBV13 . CASSGGGQTPYGYTF TGTGCCAGCAGCGGGGGTGGACAGACTCCCTATGGCTACACCTTC
few TRBJ1-5 TRBV6-5 . CASSYSGGRNQPQHF TGTGCCAGCAGTTACTCTGGAGGCCGCAATCAGCCCCAGCATTTT
. TRBJ2-6 TRBV15 . CATSRDPGVGANVLTF TGTGCCACCAGCAGAGATCCGGGGGTTGGGGCCAACGTCCTGACTTTC
few TRBJ1-2 TRBV15 TRBD1 CATSRRIGQGTGSYGYTF TGTGCCACCAGCAGACGGATTGGACAGGGGACCGGATCCTATGGCTACACCTTC
few TRBJ2-7 TRBV5-1 . CASSLGGAQLYEQYF TGCGCCAGCAGCTTGGGTGGGGCCCAACTCTACGAGCAGTACTTC
. TRBJ1-3 TRBV29-1 . CSVERTASGNTIYF TGCAGCGTTGAAAGGACAGCCTCTGGAAACACCATATATTTT
. TRBJ2-3 TRBV6-6 TRBD2 CASKAGGYSDTQYF TGTGCCAGCAAGGCGGGAGGGTACTCAGATACGCAGTATTTT
. TRBJ2-1 TRBV11-2 . CASSLERQSSGLF TGTGCCAGCAGCTTAGAGCGCCAGTCCAGCGGGCTCTTC
. TRBJ2-1 TRBV18 TRBD1 CASSFGTGGNEQFF TGTGCCAGCTCTTTCGGTACAGGGGGCAATGAGCAGTTCTTC
few TRBJ2-5 TRBV30 TRBD2 CAWSVHRRLAGGPLGETQYF TGTGCCTGGAGTGTACATCGTAGACTAGCGGGAGGGCCTTTGGGAGAGACCCAGTACTTC
. TRBJ1-1 TRBV30 TRBD1 CAWSAGTGNTEAFF TGTGCCTGGAGCGCCGGGACAGGGAACACTGAAGCTTTCTTT
few TRBJ2-5 TRBV10-3 TRBD2 CAIFQRREETQYF TGTGCCATTTTCCAACGGCGGGAGGAGACCCAGTACTTC
few TRBJ2-2 TRBV6-1 TRBD1 CASSERDRWAGELFF TGTGCCAGCAGTGAACGGGACAGGTGGGCCGGGGAGCTGTTTTTT
few TRBJ2-3 TRBV7-9 . CASIPVRYTSTDTQYF TGTGCCAGCATCCCCGTGCGGTATACTAGCACAGATACGCAGTATTTT
few TRBJ2-7 TRBV4-1 . CASREGDLSSYEQYF TGCGCCAGCAGAGAGGGGGACCTTAGCTCCTACGAGCAGTACTTC
. TRBJ2-2 TRBV18 TRBD2 CASSPAGTTRTGELFF TGTGCCAGCTCACCTGCCGGGACTACGAGGACCGGGGAGCTGTTTTTT
. TRBJ2-5 TRBV6-6 TRBD1 CASNNRDRVTQYF TGTGCCAGCAATAATCGGGACAGGGTGACCCAGTACTTC
. TRBJ1-5 TRBV7-2 TRBD1 CASSGDRGDNQPQHF TGTGCCAGCAGCGGGGACAGGGGCGACAATCAGCCCCAGCATTTT
. TRBJ2-7 TRBV4-2 . CASSAIGQASYEQYF TGTGCCAGCAGCGCCATCGGACAAGCCTCCTACGAGCAGTACTTC
. TRBJ1-2 TRBV30 . CAWTPIGGNYGYTF TGTGCCTGGACCCCAATCGGGGGGAACTATGGCTACACCTTC
. TRBJ2-1 TRBV11-2 TRBD2 CASSFNGRGYNEQFF TGTGCCAGCAGCTTTAACGGGAGGGGGTACAATGAGCAGTTCTTC
. TRBJ2-2 TRBV14 . CASSQVRSVHTGELFF TGTGCCAGCAGCCAAGTGCGGTCGGTACACACCGGGGAGCTGTTTTTT
few TRBJ2-5 TRBV18 . CASSPNRGETQYF TGTGCCAGCTCACCGAACCGGGGAGAGACCCAGTACTTC
. TRBJ1-2 TRBV20-1 . CSARASYGYTF TGCAGTGCTAGGGCATCCTATGGCTACACCTTC
. TRBJ2-4 TRBV7-3 . CASSLTGGSRDIQYF TGTGCCAGCAGCTTAACTGGGGGGAGTCGGGACATTCAGTACTTC
few TRBJ2-7 TRBV7-3 . CASSPEGAGYNEQYF TGTGCCAGCAGCCCGGAAGGCGCAGGGTATAACGAGCAGTACTTC
. TRBJ2-7 TRBV19 . CASNDERVQVVQYF TGTGCCAGTAACGATGAGAGGGTCCAAGTCGTCCAGTACTTC
few TRBJ2-1 TRBV30 TRBD1 CAWSPRDRLYNEQFF TGTGCCTGGAGTCCCCGGGACAGACTCTACAATGAGCAGTTCTTC
. TRBJ2-7 TRBV20-1 . CSASSRVEQYF TGCAGTGCTAGTAGCAGGGTCGAGCAGTACTTC
few TRBJ2-1 TRBV4-3 . CASSQDFRQAGEQFF TGCGCCAGCAGCCAAGACTTCCGACAGGCCGGTGAGCAGTTCTTC
. TRBJ2-3 TRBV7-2 . CASSLAQADTQYF TGTGCCAGCAGCTTAGCCCAGGCTGATACGCAGTATTTT
few TRBJ2-2 TRBV5-1 . CASSWTAGDTGELFF TGCGCCAGCAGCTGGACGGCCGGGGACACCGGGGAGCTGTTTTTT